Below, 4 T cell receptor beta chains from the same sample are listed, as sequenced in a study of blood T cell repertoires in COVID-19. The table came from immunoSEQ multiplex PCR; TCRdb's copy has only in-frame clones and leaves some out. The sample has over 95,000 clones; roughly 88% are singletons. Material for sequencing was peripheral blood. These receptors originate from a woman between 65 and 79 years old who had recovered from COVID-19.

The CDR3 spells CASTWKGTGTEAFF. The CDR3 DNA reads as TGTGCCAGCACCTGGAAGGGGACAGGCACTGAAGCTTTCTTT. This chain connects TRBV2 to TRBJ1-1; 8 nucleotides agree with TRBD1. The CDR3 has 14 residues. V shed 7 bases and J 4 bases; nucleotides not matched to a gene: 8. The germline gives CDR1 SNHLY, CDR2 FYNNEI.

The chain recombines TRBV29-1 with TRBJ1-1, with TRBD1 matching over 9 bases. Trimming at V came to 7 bases and at J to 9 bases, leaving 24 bases not matched to a gene. Germline V gene sequence: CDR1 SQVTM, CDR2 ANQGSEA. The CDR3 covers 17 residues. The CDR3: CSGVGQGARVGTNKAFF. The CDR3 bases are TGCAGCGGTGTGGGACAGGGCGCACGGGTAGGGACAAACAAAGCTTTCTTT.

J is TRBJ2-3 and V is TRBV6-5, with a tentative D call TRBD2 (7 bases). The CDR3 contains 15 residues. V gave up 7 bases and J gave up 6 bases, with 20 bases separating them. CDR1 is MNHEY, CDR2 SVGAGI, per germline. The CDR3 DNA is TGTGCCAGCATCCCAGGGGCGGGAGTGGTGGATACGCAGTATTTT. Amino acid sequence: CASIPGAGVVDTQYF.

The chain recombines TRBV30 with TRBJ1-1, with a possible D match to TRBD1 (5 bases). Germline CDR1 reads GTSNPN; CDR2 reads SVGIG (reference sequence). The V and J ends lost 4 bases and 0 bases respectively, with 21 bases between them. The CDR3 contains 17 residues. The CDR3 region has the DNA TGTGCCTGGATTGGGTCGGGGGGTCCCTTCATGAACACTGAAGCTTTCTTT. Translating it yields CAWIGSGGPFMNTEAFF.